A selection of T cell receptor beta chains follows, all from one sample in a study of sequential checkpoint blockade in melanoma. Data came from immunoSEQ multiplex PCR; TCRdb stores just in-frame clones and leaves some out. This repertoire shows 5,000 to 5,500 clones, around 28% found once; its top ten account for more than 20%. The input for sequencing was tumor tissue (inferred from file names), taken from a patient given nivolumab and ipilimumab in sequence. The receptors shown here come from a human donor with melanoma. Both conserved end residues are part of each CDR3. Each record gives: clone size, D gene, V gene, J gene, CDR3 DNA, CDR3 protein. A D gene is named only where the DNA matches it firmly. Not every row has a clone size; where given, it reads once, few, many or a size class.

clone size: -; D gene: -; V gene: TRBV6-8; J gene: TRBJ2-3; CDR3 DNA: TGTGCCAGCAGTTCCCGAAGGGGTGCTAGCACAGATACGCAGTATTTT; CDR3 protein: CASSSRRGASTDTQYF
clone size: -; D gene: -; V gene: TRBV21-1; J gene: TRBJ1-2; CDR3 DNA: TGTGCCAGCAGTCTCCAGACCTTTCCCTCTGGCTACACCTTC; CDR3 protein: CASSLQTFPSGYTF
clone size: -; D gene: -; V gene: TRBV30; J gene: TRBJ2-1; CDR3 DNA: TGTGCCTGGGACGGTAGGGGCAATGAGCAGTTCTTC; CDR3 protein: CAWDGRGNEQFF
clone size: many; D gene: TRBD2; V gene: TRBV11-3; J gene: TRBJ2-1; CDR3 DNA: TGTGCCAGCAGCCCACCCGTCCTAGCGGGAGGAGGGAATGAGCAGTTCTTC; CDR3 protein: CASSPPVLAGGGNEQFF
clone size: few; D gene: -; V gene: TRBV25-1; J gene: TRBJ1-2; CDR3 DNA: TGTGCCAGCAGTCAGGGCGACCGCTATGGCTACACCTTC; CDR3 protein: CASSQGDRYGYTF
clone size: -; D gene: TRBD1; V gene: TRBV6-8; J gene: TRBJ2-2; CDR3 DNA: TGTGCCAGCAGTGCCTCACAGGGGGCGCTGACCGGGGAGCTGTTTTTT; CDR3 protein: CASSASQGALTGELFF
clone size: few; D gene: TRBD1; V gene: TRBV28; J gene: TRBJ2-7; CDR3 DNA: TGTGCCAGCAGGTTCGAAGGACAGGGCCGCTACGAGCAGTACTTC; CDR3 protein: CASRFEGQGRYEQYF
clone size: -; D gene: TRBD2; V gene: TRBV7-1; J gene: TRBJ2-3; CDR3 DNA: TGTGCCAGCAGCCGGGGACTAGCCCTCACAGATACGCAGTATTTT; CDR3 protein: CASSRGLALTDTQYF
clone size: -; D gene: -; V gene: TRBV30; J gene: TRBJ2-3; CDR3 DNA: TGTGCCTGTTCTTCCGCCGGAGATACGCAGTATTTT; CDR3 protein: CACSSAGDTQYF
clone size: -; D gene: -; V gene: TRBV15; J gene: TRBJ2-1; CDR3 DNA: TGTGCCACCAGCGAGGGGCGGGATACCTACAATGAGCAGTTCTTC; CDR3 protein: CATSEGRDTYNEQFF
clone size: -; D gene: TRBD1; V gene: TRBV11-3; J gene: TRBJ2-5; CDR3 DNA: TGTGCCAGCAGCCCCTGGACAGGGACCGCGTCCCAGTACTTC; CDR3 protein: CASSPWTGTASQYF
clone size: few; D gene: -; V gene: TRBV6-8; J gene: TRBJ1-5; CDR3 DNA: TGTGCCAGCAGTTACCGGGGAGGCGGCAATCAGCCCCAGCATTTT; CDR3 protein: CASSYRGGGNQPQHF
clone size: -; D gene: -; V gene: TRBV7-6; J gene: TRBJ2-2; CDR3 DNA: TGTGCCAGCAGCTTCCTTTCCCCACGGGACGGAAACACCGGGGAGCTGTTTTTT; CDR3 protein: CASSFLSPRDGNTGELFF
clone size: many; D gene: -; V gene: TRBV6-8; J gene: TRBJ1-2; CDR3 DNA: TGTGCCAGCGGCGGCCCTCAATATGGCTACACCTTC; CDR3 protein: CASGGPQYGYTF
clone size: few; D gene: TRBD2; V gene: TRBV28; J gene: TRBJ2-7; CDR3 DNA: TGTGCCAGCCGGACTAGCGGGATCTACGAGCAGTACTTC; CDR3 protein: CASRTSGIYEQYF
clone size: few; D gene: TRBD2; V gene: TRBV27; J gene: TRBJ2-7; CDR3 DNA: TGTGCCAGCAGTTCACCCTCACTAGCGGGAAAAATCTACGAGCAGTACTTC; CDR3 protein: CASSSPSLAGKIYEQYF
clone size: -; D gene: -; V gene: TRBV28; J gene: TRBJ1-5; CDR3 DNA: TGTGCCAGCAGTTGGAAGTGGGAACAGCCCCAGCATTTT; CDR3 protein: CASSWKWEQPQHF
clone size: few; D gene: -; V gene: TRBV6-8; J gene: TRBJ1-3; CDR3 DNA: TGTGCCAGCAGTTCCTACCCGGCGGCGGAAAACACCATATATTTT; CDR3 protein: CASSSYPAAENTIYF
clone size: few; D gene: -; V gene: TRBV10-3; J gene: TRBJ2-3; CDR3 DNA: TGTGCCATCAGTGAGTCCGGCCGCACAGATACGCAGTATTTT; CDR3 protein: CAISESGRTDTQYF
clone size: many; D gene: -; V gene: TRBV11-3; J gene: TRBJ1-2; CDR3 DNA: TGTGCCAGCAGCTTGGCATCTGACGTGGGTGGCTACACCTTC; CDR3 protein: CASSLASDVGGYTF
clone size: medium-sized; D gene: TRBD1; V gene: TRBV6-8; J gene: TRBJ2-1; CDR3 DNA: TGTGCCAGCAGTTACTCCGGGACAGGCCGAGACAATGAGCAGTTCTTC; CDR3 protein: CASSYSGTGRDNEQFF
clone size: large; D gene: -; V gene: TRBV29-1; J gene: TRBJ2-7; CDR3 DNA: TGCAGCGTTGAAGACACAGTGATAGGTGCCCCCTACGAGCAGTACTTC; CDR3 protein: CSVEDTVIGAPYEQYF
clone size: -; D gene: TRBD2; V gene: TRBV15; J gene: TRBJ2-3; CDR3 DNA: TGTGCCACCAGCAGAGATCCGGCAAACGCGGCGGGAGGGGATACGCAGTATTTT; CDR3 protein: CATSRDPANAAGGDTQYF
clone size: many; D gene: -; V gene: TRBV7-4; J gene: TRBJ1-1; CDR3 DNA: TGTGCCAGCAGCGCAGGGTTTCGCACTGAAGCTTTCTTT; CDR3 protein: CASSAGFRTEAFF
clone size: -; D gene: -; V gene: TRBV18; J gene: TRBJ2-3; CDR3 DNA: TGTGCCAGCTCACCGTCCGTGGGGGGCCCCACAGATACGCAGTATTTT; CDR3 protein: CASSPSVGGPTDTQYF
clone size: few; D gene: -; V gene: TRBV6-8; J gene: TRBJ1-1; CDR3 DNA: TGTGCCAGCAGTTACCTCCAAGGGAACACTGAAGCTTTCTTT; CDR3 protein: CASSYLQGNTEAFF
clone size: many; D gene: -; V gene: TRBV5-8; J gene: TRBJ1-5; CDR3 DNA: TGTGCCAGCAGTGCCCTTAGCAATCAGCCCCAGCATTTT; CDR3 protein: CASSALSNQPQHF
clone size: -; D gene: TRBD1; V gene: TRBV5-1; J gene: TRBJ1-5; CDR3 DNA: TGCGCCAGCAGCCCAGGGACAGGGGTAGGCAATCAGCCCCAGCATTTT; CDR3 protein: CASSPGTGVGNQPQHF
clone size: -; D gene: -; V gene: TRBV9; J gene: TRBJ2-5; CDR3 DNA: TGTGCCAGCAGTGTGGGCCCCCCGAGGGGGGGCGAGGAAGAGACCCAGTACTTC; CDR3 protein: CASSVGPPRGGEEETQYF
clone size: many; D gene: -; V gene: TRBV6-8; J gene: TRBJ2-7; CDR3 DNA: TGTGCCAGCAGTTTTACGTTTCCGCCCTACGAGCAGTACTTC; CDR3 protein: CASSFTFPPYEQYF
clone size: -; D gene: -; V gene: TRBV6-8; J gene: TRBJ2-1; CDR3 DNA: TGTGCCAGCAGTGACTCGGGAAGGGATGAGCAGTTCTTC; CDR3 protein: CASSDSGRDEQFF
clone size: -; D gene: -; V gene: TRBV29-1; J gene: TRBJ2-1; CDR3 DNA: TGCAGCGTTGAAGATCGCGGCTCCGGCCCCCCCTACAATGAGCAGTTCTTC; CDR3 protein: CSVEDRGSGPPYNEQFF
clone size: few; D gene: -; V gene: TRBV11-3; J gene: TRBJ2-7; CDR3 DNA: TGTGCCAGCAGCTTAGGACAATTTGTCCTCGAGCAGTACTTC; CDR3 protein: CASSLGQFVLEQYF
clone size: -; D gene: TRBD1; V gene: TRBV10-3; J gene: TRBJ2-7; CDR3 DNA: TGTGCCATCAGTGAGCCTGGACAGGGGGGAGGGCAGTACTTC; CDR3 protein: CAISEPGQGGGQYF
clone size: few; D gene: TRBD2; V gene: TRBV5-1; J gene: TRBJ2-5; CDR3 DNA: TGCGCCAGCAGCTTGATTCCTAGCGGGATAGAGACCCAGTACTTC; CDR3 protein: CASSLIPSGIETQYF
clone size: few; D gene: TRBD1; V gene: TRBV12-5; J gene: TRBJ1-1; CDR3 DNA: TGTGCCAGCGGTATGACAGGGGATAACACTGAAGCTTTCTTT; CDR3 protein: CASGMTGDNTEAFF
clone size: many; D gene: -; V gene: TRBV11-3; J gene: TRBJ2-2; CDR3 DNA: TGTGCCAGCAGCTTAGGACTAGCGAACACCGGGGAGCTGTTTTTT; CDR3 protein: CASSLGLANTGELFF
clone size: few; D gene: -; V gene: TRBV28; J gene: TRBJ1-2; CDR3 DNA: TGTGCCAGCAGCCCCGGGGGTAACTATGGCTACACCTTC; CDR3 protein: CASSPGGNYGYTF
clone size: few; D gene: TRBD1; V gene: TRBV30; J gene: TRBJ2-7; CDR3 DNA: TGTGCCTGGAGTACGGACAGGGGGTACGAGCAGTACTTC; CDR3 protein: CAWSTDRGYEQYF
clone size: -; D gene: TRBD1; V gene: TRBV28; J gene: TRBJ2-1; CDR3 DNA: TGTGCCAGCCTGTCAGTCAGGGGGCACTTAATCTTC; CDR3 protein: CASLSVRGHLIF
clone size: few; D gene: TRBD1; V gene: TRBV6-8; J gene: TRBJ2-7; CDR3 DNA: TGTGCCAGCACCCGCGCCAGGGGGATCTACGAGCAGTACTTC; CDR3 protein: CASTRARGIYEQYF
clone size: -; D gene: -; V gene: TRBV11-3; J gene: TRBJ2-7; CDR3 DNA: TGTGCCAGCAGCTTCGACGGGAGTGGGTACGAGCAGTACTTC; CDR3 protein: CASSFDGSGYEQYF
clone size: once; D gene: -; V gene: TRBV10-2; J gene: TRBJ2-1; CDR3 DNA: TGCGCCAGCAGTGACCTCGGGGGCCCCAATGAGCAGTTCTTC; CDR3 protein: CASSDLGGPNEQFF
clone size: -; D gene: TRBD2; V gene: TRBV9; J gene: TRBJ2-3; CDR3 DNA: TGTGCCAGCAGCGTAGTGGGGACTAGCGCCTCAGATACGCAGTATTTT; CDR3 protein: CASSVVGTSASDTQYF
clone size: -; D gene: TRBD1; V gene: TRBV25-1; J gene: TRBJ2-1; CDR3 DNA: TGTGCCAGCAGCCCCGCCGGGACAGGATCCTACAATGAGCAGTTCTTC; CDR3 protein: CASSPAGTGSYNEQFF
clone size: -; D gene: -; V gene: TRBV6-8; J gene: TRBJ2-3; CDR3 DNA: TGTGCCAGCGAAGCGGGACATAGCACAGATACGCAGTATTTT; CDR3 protein: CASEAGHSTDTQYF
clone size: -; D gene: -; V gene: TRBV28; J gene: TRBJ1-4; CDR3 DNA: TGTGCCAGCAGTCAGGCAGGGACAATGGGTGAAAAACTGTTTTTT; CDR3 protein: CASSQAGTMGEKLFF
clone size: few; D gene: TRBD2; V gene: TRBV11-3; J gene: TRBJ2-2; CDR3 DNA: TGTGCCAGCAGCCCGACTAGCGGGAGGGAGGCCGGGGAGCTGTTTTTT; CDR3 protein: CASSPTSGREAGELFF
clone size: medium-sized; D gene: -; V gene: TRBV28; J gene: TRBJ2-5; CDR3 DNA: TGTGCCAGCAGTTTATACGGAACGGGATCGCAAGAGACCCAGTACTTC; CDR3 protein: CASSLYGTGSQETQYF
clone size: -; D gene: -; V gene: TRBV19; J gene: TRBJ1-2; CDR3 DNA: TGTGCCAGTAGTTCCCAAGGACTTGGGACGATCTATGGCTACACCTTC; CDR3 protein: CASSSQGLGTIYGYTF
clone size: -; D gene: -; V gene: TRBV30; J gene: TRBJ2-2; CDR3 DNA: TGTGCCTGGAGTGTATGGTGGGGGGTTAACACCGGGGAGCTGTTTTTT; CDR3 protein: CAWSVWWGVNTGELFF
clone size: medium-sized; D gene: TRBD2; V gene: TRBV18; J gene: TRBJ2-3; CDR3 DNA: TGTGCCAGCTCACCTAGACCGGGACTAGGATCAGATACGCAGTATTTT; CDR3 protein: CASSPRPGLGSDTQYF
clone size: few; D gene: -; V gene: TRBV9; J gene: TRBJ2-7; CDR3 DNA: TGTGCCAGCAGCACAGGGGGGGTCGGTGAGCAGTACTTC; CDR3 protein: CASSTGGVGEQYF
clone size: few; D gene: -; V gene: TRBV6-8; J gene: TRBJ2-7; CDR3 DNA: TGTGCCAGCAGCCTCAATCGGATGCCCTACGAGCAGTACTTC; CDR3 protein: CASSLNRMPYEQYF
clone size: -; D gene: -; V gene: TRBV5-1; J gene: TRBJ1-1; CDR3 DNA: TGCGCCAGCAGCTTAAGATGGGGCGGCACTGAAGCTTTCTTT; CDR3 protein: CASSLRWGGTEAFF
clone size: few; D gene: TRBD1; V gene: TRBV11-3; J gene: TRBJ1-5; CDR3 DNA: TGTGCCAGCAGTTCGGGACAGGGCGATCAGCCCCAGCATTTT; CDR3 protein: CASSSGQGDQPQHF
clone size: -; D gene: -; V gene: TRBV29-1; J gene: TRBJ2-1; CDR3 DNA: TGCAGCGTTCAAGAGTGGGGGTTAACGACCTACAATGAGCAGTTCTTC; CDR3 protein: CSVQEWGLTTYNEQFF
clone size: medium-sized; D gene: -; V gene: TRBV6-8; J gene: TRBJ1-4; CDR3 DNA: TGTGCCAGCACCCCTTCCCTACAGGGTGGTACTAATGAAAAACTGTTTTTT; CDR3 protein: CASTPSLQGGTNEKLFF
clone size: -; D gene: TRBD1; V gene: TRBV6-8; J gene: TRBJ2-1; CDR3 DNA: TGTGCCAGCAGCAGACAGGGGGCGCTTTATAATGAGCAGTTCTTC; CDR3 protein: CASSRQGALYNEQFF
clone size: few; D gene: -; V gene: TRBV9; J gene: TRBJ2-3; CDR3 DNA: TGTGCCAGCAGCCCACGGACTTCTAGCACAGATACGCAGTATTTT; CDR3 protein: CASSPRTSSTDTQYF